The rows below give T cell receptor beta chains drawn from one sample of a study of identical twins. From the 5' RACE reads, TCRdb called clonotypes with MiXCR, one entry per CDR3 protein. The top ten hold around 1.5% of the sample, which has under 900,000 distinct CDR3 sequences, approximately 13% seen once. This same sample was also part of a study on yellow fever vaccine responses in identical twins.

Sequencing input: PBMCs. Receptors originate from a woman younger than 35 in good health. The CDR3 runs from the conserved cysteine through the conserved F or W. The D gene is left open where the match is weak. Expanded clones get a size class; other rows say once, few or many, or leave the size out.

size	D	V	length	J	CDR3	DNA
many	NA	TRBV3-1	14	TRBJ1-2	CASSQVPASDGYTF	TGTGCCAGCAGCCAAGTTCCCGCTAGTGATGGCTACACCTTC
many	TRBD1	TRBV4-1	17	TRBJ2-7	CASSQEGRGQGNHEQYF	TGCGCCAGCAGCCAAGAGGGTCGGGGACAGGGAAACCACGAGCAGTACTTC
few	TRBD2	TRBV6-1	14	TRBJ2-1	CAVISGGSDNEQFF	TGTGCCGTTATAAGCGGGGGGTCCGACAATGAGCAGTTCTTC
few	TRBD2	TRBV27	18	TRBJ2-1	CASSLLYPTSGGNNEQFF	TGTGCCAGCAGTTTATTGTACCCAACTAGCGGGGGAAACAATGAGCAGTTCTTC
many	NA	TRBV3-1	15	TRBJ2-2	CASSQAGSGTGELFF	TGTGCCAGCAGCCAAGCGGGGTCGGGCACCGGGGAGCTGTTTTTT
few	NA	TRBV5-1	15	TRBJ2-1	CASSLLSPSNNEQFF	TGCGCCAGCAGCTTGTTAAGCCCCTCTAACAATGAGCAGTTCTTC
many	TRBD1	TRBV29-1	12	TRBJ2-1	CSVDRGNNEQFF	TGCAGCGTTGACAGGGGGAACAATGAGCAGTTCTTC
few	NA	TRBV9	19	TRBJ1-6	CASSASGRGTSPYNSPLHF	TGTGCCAGCAGCGCATCCGGGAGGGGGACAAGTCCCTATAATTCACCCCTCCACTTT
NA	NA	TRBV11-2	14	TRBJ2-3	CASRTGVFTDTQYF	TGTGCCAGCAGGACGGGGGTTTTCACAGATACGCAGTATTTT
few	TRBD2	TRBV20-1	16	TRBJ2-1	CSARALAGGDYNEQFF	TGCAGTGCTAGAGCCCTAGCGGGAGGGGACTACAATGAGCAGTTCTTC
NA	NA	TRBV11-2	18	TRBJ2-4	CASSSPGDAVLAKNIQYF	TGTGCCAGCAGCTCCCCCGGAGATGCAGTCTTAGCCAAAAACATTCAGTACTTC
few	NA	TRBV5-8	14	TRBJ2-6	CCGGLRSGANVLTF	TGTTGTGGGGGCCTTCGCTCTGGGGCCAACGTCCTGACTTTC
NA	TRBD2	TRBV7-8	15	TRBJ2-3	CASSRTSGDRDTQYF	TGTGCCAGCAGCCGGACTAGCGGGGATCGAGATACGCAGTATTTT
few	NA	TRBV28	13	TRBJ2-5	CASSRPTSETQYF	TGTGCCAGCAGTCGACCCACCTCGGAGACCCAGTACTTC
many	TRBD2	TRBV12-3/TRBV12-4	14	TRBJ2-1	CASALRGDFNEQFF	TGTGCCAGTGCTTTGCGGGGGGACTTCAATGAGCAGTTCTTC